These 17 T cell receptor beta chains were all obtained from the same sample, sequenced in a study of monozygotic twins with inflammatory bowel disease. From the 5' RACE reads, TCRdb lists one entry per CDR3 protein and no DNA. The record lists about 450,000 distinct CDR3 sequences, of which the ten most abundant hold around 2.4%. The sequenced sample was blood. These receptors were collected from a human donor with ulcerative colitis or Crohn's disease, or a healthy co-twin of an affected twin (not recorded which).

V is TRBV7-8 and J is TRBJ1-6; TCRdb designates TRBD1, a call that cannot be tested without DNA. The germline V gene has CDR1 SGHVS and CDR2 FQNEAQ. The CDR3 loop spans 13 amino acids. CDR3 residues: CASTLGGNSPLHF.

This chain uses TRBV9 with TRBJ2-3; with no DNA, the TCRdb D assignment of TRBD2 cannot be verified. CDR1 SGDLS and CDR2 YYNGEE come from the germline V gene. This CDR3 contains 15 residues. CDR3 sequence reads: CASSPGTEETDTQYF.

The chain couples TRBV15 to TRBJ1-6; TCRdb reports TRBD1, a call that lacks DNA to check it against. The CDR3 extends over 15 amino acids. Germline CDR1 and CDR2: LNHNV and YYDKDF (reference sequence). The CDR3 reads CATSHGQDRNSPLHF.

The rearrangement links TRBV7-6 to TRBJ2-7. The length of the CDR3 is 13 residues. Germline CDR1 and CDR2: SGHVS and FNYEAQ. CDR3 sequence: CASSLTRSYEQYF. Drawing the rest from reference TRBV7-6 and TRBJ2-7, the complete variable domain is GAGVSQSPRYKVTKRGQDVALRCDPISGHVSLYWYRQALGQGPEFLTYFNYEAQQDKSGLPNDRFSAERPEGSISTLTIQRTEQRDSAMYRCASSLTRSYEQYFGPGTRLTVT.

The rearrangement uses TRBV27 and TRBJ2-1; TCRdb's assignment of TRBD1 cannot be checked, as there is no DNA. CDR1 is MNHEY, CDR2 SMNVEV, per germline (reference sequence). The length of the CDR3 is 16 residues. This CDR3 is CASSLTGGIGYNEQFF.

The CDR3 reads CAWSVGATNEKLFF. The chain carries TRBV30 and TRBJ1-4. CDR3 length: 14 amino acids. CDR1 and CDR2 (germline): GTSNPN, SVGIG (reference sequence). Using reference TRBV30 and TRBJ1-4 for the parts outside the CDR3, the full variable domain is SQTIHQWPATLVQPVGSPLSLECTVEGTSNPNLYWYRQAAGRGLQLLFYSVGIGQISSEVPQNLSASRPQDRQFILSSKKLLLSDSGFYLCAWSVGATNEKLFFGSGTQLSVL.

The gene calls are TRBV12-3 or TRBV12-4 and TRBJ1-3; checking the TCRdb D call of TRBD1 is not possible without DNA. The CDR3 consists of 15 residues. CDR3 protein: CASSLGGPFGNTIYF.

The V and J genes are TRBV10-3 and TRBJ2-1. Germline V gives CDR1 ENHRY, CDR2 SYGVKD. This CDR3 has 13 residues. The CDR3 region is CAISDPPYNEQFF.

This chain uses TRBV4-2 with TRBJ2-7; the D call of TRBD1 rests on TCRdb alone, since no DNA is present to check it. Germline values: CDR1 LGHNA, CDR2 YNFKEQ. CDR3 length equals 12 residues. This CDR3 is CASSPAPHEQYF.

The chain has TRBV4-1 and TRBJ2-7; there is no DNA to check the TCRdb D call of TRBD1. There are 16 residues in the CDR3. The germline CDR1 and CDR2 sequences are MGHRA and YSYEKL. The CDR3 loop is CASSQEGTGRPYEQYF.

This chain uses TRBV7-2 with TRBJ1-4. CDR3 length: 14 amino acids. Germline assignment: CDR1 SGHTA and CDR2 FQGNSA. The CDR3 region is CASSSERFNEKLFF.

V and J are TRBV28 and TRBJ2-1; TCRdb proposes TRBD1, but this gene call is untestable without DNA. Germline CDR1 and CDR2: MDHEN and SYDVKM. This CDR3 spans 16 amino acids. CDR3 region: CASSPPGGKLFDEQFF.

The rearrangement links TRBV2 to TRBJ1-4; the TCRdb call, TRBD1, lacks DNA for checking. There are 13 residues in the CDR3. Germline loops: CDR1 SNHLY, CDR2 FYNNEI. The CDR3 region is CASSPGQSEKLFF.

The gene calls are TRBV9 and TRBJ2-3; TCRdb's assignment of TRBD2 cannot be checked, as there is no DNA. The CDR3 covers 14 residues. Germline loops: CDR1 SGDLS, CDR2 YYNGEE. The CDR3 sequence: CASREGASTDTQYF.

J is TRBJ2-5 and V is TRBV30. The CDR3 contains 11 residues. Germline V lookup: CDR1 GTSNPN, CDR2 SVGIG (reference sequence). This chain's CDR3 is CAWSVQETQYF. The full variable domain, in which reference TRBV30 and TRBJ2-5 provide the parts outside the CDR3, is SQTIHQWPATLVQPVGSPLSLECTVEGTSNPNLYWYRQAAGRGLQLLFYSVGIGQISSEVPQNLSASRPQDRQFILSSKKLLLSDSGFYLCAWSVQETQYFGPGTRLLVL.

The genes are TRBV5-1 and TRBJ2-5; as DNA is missing, the TRBD1 call by TCRdb cannot be tested. The CDR3 runs 14 residues. CDR1 and CDR2 from the germline V gene are SGHRS and YFSETQ. The CDR3 reads CASSATGAGETQYF.

The chain recombines TRBV27 with TRBJ2-3; the D call from TCRdb, TRBD2, cannot be confirmed without DNA. CDR3 size: 16 residues. The V gene's germline CDR1 is MNHEY and CDR2 SMNVEV (reference sequence). The CDR3 here is CASSLFASGSTDTQYF.